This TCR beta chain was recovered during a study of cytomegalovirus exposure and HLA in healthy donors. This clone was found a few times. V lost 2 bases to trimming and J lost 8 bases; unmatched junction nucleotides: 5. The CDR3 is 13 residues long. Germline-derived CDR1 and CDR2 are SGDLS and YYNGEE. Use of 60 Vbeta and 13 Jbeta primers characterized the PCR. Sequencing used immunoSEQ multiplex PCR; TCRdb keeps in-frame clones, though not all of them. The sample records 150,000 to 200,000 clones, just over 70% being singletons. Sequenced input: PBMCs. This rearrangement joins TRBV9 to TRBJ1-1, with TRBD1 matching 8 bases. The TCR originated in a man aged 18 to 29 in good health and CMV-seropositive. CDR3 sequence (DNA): TGTGCCAGCAGCGTCCGCGGACAGGGAGAAGCTTTCTTT. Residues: CASSVRGQGEAFF.